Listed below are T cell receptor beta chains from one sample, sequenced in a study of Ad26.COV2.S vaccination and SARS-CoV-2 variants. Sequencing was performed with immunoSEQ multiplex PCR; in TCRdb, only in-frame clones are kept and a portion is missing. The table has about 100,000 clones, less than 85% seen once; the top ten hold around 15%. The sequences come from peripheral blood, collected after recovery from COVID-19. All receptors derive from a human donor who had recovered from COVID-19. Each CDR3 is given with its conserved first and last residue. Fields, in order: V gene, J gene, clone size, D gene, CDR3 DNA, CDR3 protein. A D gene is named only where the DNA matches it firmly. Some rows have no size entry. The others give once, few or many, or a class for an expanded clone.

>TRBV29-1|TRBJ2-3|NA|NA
TGCAGCGCCGCGCGACTCGCCCAACCCGGAGATACGCAGTATTTT
CSAARLAQPGDTQYF
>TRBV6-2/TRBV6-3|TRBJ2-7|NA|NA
TGTGCCAGCAGTTACTCCGGCGGAGGGCTCTACGAGCAGTACTTC
CASSYSGGGLYEQYF
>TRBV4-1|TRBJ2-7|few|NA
TGCGCCAGCAGCCCCCGGACAGACGAGCAGTACTTC
CASSPRTDEQYF
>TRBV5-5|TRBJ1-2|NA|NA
TGTGCCAGCAGCTTGGCCGTCGGGGGCGAATATGGCTACACCTTC
CASSLAVGGEYGYTF
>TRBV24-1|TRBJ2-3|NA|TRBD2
TGTGCCACCAGTGATTTGTCGCGGGGGGGTACCCTTGGCGCAGATACGCAGTATTTT
CATSDLSRGGTLGADTQYF
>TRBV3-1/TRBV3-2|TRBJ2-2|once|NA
TGTGCCAGCAGCCTCAACAGGGAAATCGGGGAGCTGTTTTTT
CASSLNREIGELFF
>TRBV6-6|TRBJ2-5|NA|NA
TGTGCCAGCAGCCAAGAGGGGGGGGAAGAGACCCAGTACTTC
CASSQEGGEETQYF
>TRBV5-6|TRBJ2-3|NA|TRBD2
TGTGCCAGCAGCCTCTTGCTAGCGGGGGTAACTAGCACAGATACGCAGTATTTT
CASSLLLAGVTSTDTQYF
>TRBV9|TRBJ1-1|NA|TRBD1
TGTGCCAGCAGCGTAGAGAGACAGGGGGCGTTGCACACTGAAGCTTTCTTT
CASSVERQGALHTEAFF
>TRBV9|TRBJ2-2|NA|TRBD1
TGTGCCAGCAGCGCGCGACAGGGCTTCGACACCGGGGAGCTGTTTTTT
CASSARQGFDTGELFF
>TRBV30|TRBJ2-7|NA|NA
TGTGCCTGGGCTGCCGGGGCAGGGGTCTACGAGCAGTACTTC
CAWAAGAGVYEQYF
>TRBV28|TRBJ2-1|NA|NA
TGTGCCAGCGGGACCGCGGACTCCTACAATGAGCAGTTCTTC
CASGTADSYNEQFF
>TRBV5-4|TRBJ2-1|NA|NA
TGTGCCAGCAGCCTCAGGGGATCCAACAATGAGCAGTTCTTC
CASSLRGSNNEQFF
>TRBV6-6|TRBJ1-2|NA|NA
TGTGCCAGCACTGAGGGTTATGGAGGAGGCTACACCTTC
CASTEGYGGGYTF
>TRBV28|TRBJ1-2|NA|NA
TGTGCCAGCAGTTCGTCGAGAGGGGGCTACACCTTC
CASSSSRGGYTF
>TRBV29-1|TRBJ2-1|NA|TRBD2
TGCAGCGTTGTGGGACTAGGGGTGGCTACCTACAATGAGCAGTTCTTC
CSVVGLGVATYNEQFF
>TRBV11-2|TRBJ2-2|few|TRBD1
TGTGCCAGCAGCTTAGTCGGACAGGGTTTTATGAACACCGGGGAGCTGTTTTTT
CASSLVGQGFMNTGELFF
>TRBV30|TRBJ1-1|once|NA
TGTGCCTGGGGAAAACATGAGTGGCCCAACCGAGCTTTCTTT
CAWGKHEWPNRAFF
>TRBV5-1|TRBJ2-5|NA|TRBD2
TGCGCCAGCAGCCTGGCAGGGACTAGCGGGGGACAAGAGACCCAGTACTTC
CASSLAGTSGGQETQYF
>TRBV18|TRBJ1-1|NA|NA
TGTGCCAGCTCACCACCCTCCACCCCGAACACTGAAGCTTTCTTT
CASSPPSTPNTEAFF
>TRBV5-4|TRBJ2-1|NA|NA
TGTGCCAGCAGCTTATTCGGCAATGAGCAGTTCTTC
CASSLFGNEQFF
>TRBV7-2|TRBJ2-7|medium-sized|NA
TGTGCCAGCAGCCATGAAGGATTGGCATTCGAGCAGTACTTC
CASSHEGLAFEQYF
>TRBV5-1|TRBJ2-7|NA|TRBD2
TGCGCCAGCAGCTATTCTAGCGGGACGTCCTACGAGCAGTACTTC
CASSYSSGTSYEQYF
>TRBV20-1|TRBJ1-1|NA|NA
TGCAGTGCTAGTCCAGTAACAAAGGGCGACACTGAAGCTTTCTTT
CSASPVTKGDTEAFF